This entry lists 10 T cell receptor beta chains sequenced from one sample in a study of identical twins. TCRdb redid the calling of the 5' RACE reads with MiXCR, one entry per CDR3 protein. Among more than 400,000 distinct CDR3 sequences listed, around 15% were seen once. The sample also formed part of further work on yellow fever vaccine responses in identical twins.

Sequenced material: CD4+ T cells sorted from blood. Receptor source: a woman aged 18-29 years in good health.

The chain carries TRBV24-1 and TRBJ2-1; D gene uncertain. Germline assignment: CDR1 KGHDR and CDR2 SFDVKD. This CDR3 has 14 amino acids. The ends were cut back, 6 bases at V and 2 bases at J, with 10 bases in the middle. CDR3 nucleotides: TGTGCCACCAGTTCCATGGGTGCCTACAATGAGCAGTTCTTC. Translating it yields CATSSMGAYNEQFF.

This chain connects TRBV3-1 to TRBJ2-4, with TRBD2 matching over 7 bases. The V gene's germline CDR1 is LGHDT and CDR2 YNNKEL (reference sequence). This CDR3 is built from 17 residues. Trimming at V came to 6 bases and at J to 0 bases, leaving 11 bases not matched to a gene. CDR3: CASSLPAGGKAKNIQYF. In nucleotides, the CDR3 is TGTGCCAGCAGTTTGCCGGCCGGGGGGAAAGCCAAAAACATTCAGTACTTC. Full variable domain (missing parts from reference TRBV3-1 and TRBJ2-4): DTAVSQTPKYLVTQMGNDKSIKCEQNLGHDTMYWYKQDSKKFLKIMFSYNNKELIINETVPNRFSPKSPDKAHLNLHINSLELGDSAVYFCASSLPAGGKAKNIQYFGAGTRLSVL.

The chain couples TRBV27 to TRBJ1-1, with D possibly matching TRBD1 (5 bases). The CDR3 length is 15 residues. Trimming left V 0 bases short and J 5 bases short, with 13 bases between. Germline CDR1 is MNHEY and CDR2 is SMNVEV (reference sequence). CDR3 loop: CASSLSEGLITEAFF. CDR3 bases: TGTGCCAGCAGTTTATCGGAGGGGCTAATTACTGAAGCTTTCTTT.

The V and J genes are TRBV18 and TRBJ2-7; TRBD1 aligns across 10 bases. The CDR3 covers 15 residues. After removal of 8 bases from V and 7 bases from J, the junction contained 14 bases not matched to a gene. Germline values: CDR1 KGHSH, CDR2 LQKENI. The CDR3 DNA reads as TGTGCCAGCATCGACAGACAGGGGGCTAAATGGGAGCAGTACTTC. The encoded protein is CASIDRQGAKWEQYF.

This clonotype was counted only a few times. This chain connects TRBV24-1 to TRBJ2-3, with D possibly matching TRBD1 (6 bases). V lost 7 bases and J 3 bases, leaving 7 bases between the germline ends. The length of the CDR3 is 12 residues. Germline V CDR1 and CDR2: KGHDR, SFDVKD. In DNA, the CDR3 is TGTGCCACCAGCGGACAGACAGATACGCAGTATTTT. Its protein is CATSGQTDTQYF.

The table lists this clonotype with a few counts. V is TRBV12-3 or TRBV12-4 and J is TRBJ2-7, with TRBD2 as a possible D gene (6 bases). There are 14 residues in the CDR3. Trimming removed 7 bases from V and 0 bases from J, with 13 bases in between. CDR3 nucleotides: TGTGCCAGCAATGGGGCCGGGAGCTCCTACGAGCAGTACTTC. Translation: CASNGAGSSYEQYF.

In this sample, this clonotype turned up a few times. The chain joins TRBV27 to TRBJ2-1; no clear D gene. Germline V lookup: CDR1 MNHEY, CDR2 SMNVEV (reference sequence). V lost 4 bases and J lost 3, with 10 bases in between. There are 14 residues in the CDR3. CDR3 residues: CASSSEGNYNEQFF. The CDR3, as DNA: TGTGCCAGCAGTTCTGAAGGGAACTACAATGAGCAGTTCTTC.

This clonotype showed up just a few times. This chain connects TRBV6-1 to TRBJ2-2; tentatively, D is TRBD1 (6 bases). V dropped 3 bases and J dropped 1 base, with 12 bases sitting between them. This CDR3 region has 16 residues. Germline CDR1 reads MNHNS; CDR2 reads SASEGT. CDR3: CASSDRGKKNTGELFF. The CDR3, as DNA: TGTGCCAGCAGTGACAGGGGCAAGAAGAACACCGGGGAGCTGTTTTTT.

The chain uses TRBV14 and TRBJ2-1, with D maybe TRBD2 (5 bases). The germline V and J ends were trimmed by 6 bases and 3 bases, with 15 bases remaining between them. The CDR3 runs 15 residues. Germline-derived CDR1 and CDR2 are SGHDN and FVKESK. CDR3 bases: TGTGCCAGCAGTCAACGGACCGGGAACTACAATGAGCAGTTCTTC. This codes for CASSQRTGNYNEQFF. The entire variable domain, with the rest obtained from reference TRBV14 and TRBJ2-1, is as follows: EAGVTQFPSHSVIEKGQTVTLRCDPISGHDNLYWYRRVMGKEIKFLLHFVKESKQDESGMPNNRFLAERTGGTYSTLKVQPAELEDSGVYFCASSQRTGNYNEQFFGPGTRLTVL.

In this sample, this clonotype turned up a few times. This chain joins TRBV25-1 and TRBJ1-2; no reliable D call. This CDR3 comprises 14 residues. Germline values: CDR1 MGHDK, CDR2 SYGVNS. The V end lost 4 bases, the J end lost 0 bases, and 9 bases lay between the germline ends. In DNA, the CDR3 is TGTGCCAGCAGTGTGCCCGGGACTAACTATGGCTACACCTTC. Translating it yields CASSVPGTNYGYTF.